One and the same sample provided the 22 T cell receptor beta chains below, sequenced in a study of blood T cell repertoires in COVID-19. Clones were sequenced by immunoSEQ multiplex PCR, and TCRdb holds only the in-frame ones, with some missing. The sample records 25,000 to 35,000 clones, roughly nine tenths being singletons. The specimen sequenced was peripheral blood. These receptors were taken from a human donor with active COVID-19. The donor label of this sample is uncertain.

This clone was recorded once. This rearrangement joins TRBV12-3 or TRBV12-4 to TRBJ1-2, with D possibly matching TRBD1 (6 bases). This CDR3 is 12 amino acids long. The V end was cut by 4 bases, the J end by 8 bases, with 11 bases between. CDR3 DNA sequence: TGTGCCAGCAGTTCGGGACACTGGGGCTACACCTTC. Protein: CASSSGHWGYTF.

The V and J genes are TRBV19 and TRBJ2-2; 9 positions agree with TRBD1. The CDR3 covers 17 residues. V trimming: 3 bases; J trimming: 7 bases; junction bases outside the gene matches: 12. The germline CDR1 and CDR2 sequences are LNHDA and SQIVND (reference sequence). The CDR3 bases are TGTGCCAGTAGTATGAAACAGGGGGCGTCGATAGGCGGGGAGCTGTTTTTT. This codes for CASSMKQGASIGGELFF. The full variable domain, with the rest looked up from reference TRBV19 and TRBJ2-2, is DGGITQSPKYLFRKEGQNVTLSCEQNLNHDAMYWYRQDPGQGLRLIYYSQIVNDFQKGDIAEGYSVSREKKESFPLTVTSAQKNPTAFYLCASSMKQGASIGGELFFGEGSRLTVL.

This chain connects TRBV30 to TRBJ2-3; 8 bases are shared with TRBD2. Germline lookup yields CDR1 GTSNPN and CDR2 SVGIG (reference sequence). Trimming cost V 5 bases and J 2 bases; bases outside gene matches: 3. The CDR3 contains 13 residues. The DNA for the CDR3 is TGTGCCTGGGGACTAGCCTACACAGATACGCAGTATTTT. This gives the protein CAWGLAYTDTQYF.

The chain links TRBV6-5 to TRBJ2-7, with a tentative D call TRBD2 (5 bases). The CDR3 is 14 amino acids. The V and J ends lost 3 bases and 4 bases respectively, with 13 bases between them. Germline V gene sequence: CDR1 MNHEY, CDR2 SVGAGI. Here the CDR3 DNA reads TGTGCCAGCAGTTATCCGGGGAGAATGTACGAGCAGTACTTC. Translation: CASSYPGRMYEQYF.

V and J are TRBV6-2 or TRBV6-3 and TRBJ2-7; D is ambiguous. V dropped 5 bases and J dropped 4 bases, with 6 bases sitting between them. Germline V gives CDR1 MNHEY, CDR2 SVGEGT. This CDR3 contains 11 residues. CDR3 sequence: CASSQFYEQYF. DNA for the CDR3: TGTGCCAGCAGTCAGTTTTACGAGCAGTACTTC.

The genes are TRBV5-6 and TRBJ2-7; 9 positions agree with TRBD1. The trim removed 4 bases at V and 2 bases at J, leaving 10 bases unmatched. Germline V gene data show CDR1 as SGHDT and CDR2 as YYEEEE. The CDR3 extends over 16 amino acids. CDR3 in DNA: TGTGCCAGCAGCCCCGGAATACAGGGGGCCCCCTACGAGCAGTACTTC. Protein: CASSPGIQGAPYEQYF.

This clone was counted only a few times. The rearrangement links TRBV6-5 to TRBJ1-6; D is unresolved. Deletions cut 5 bases from V and 9 bases from J, with 17 bases between. Germline V lookup: CDR1 MNHEY, CDR2 SVGAGI. This CDR3 is built from 15 residues. The CDR3 is CASSPPVGGVSPLHF. The CDR3, as DNA: TGTGCCAGCAGTCCACCCGTAGGAGGTGTTTCACCCCTCCACTTT.

The sample holds a few counts of this clone. This chain connects TRBV27 to TRBJ1-3; TRBD1 matches at 9 bases. This CDR3 is 18 amino acids long. Germline-derived CDR1 and CDR2 are MNHEY and SMNVEV (reference sequence). With 3 bases clipped from V and 2 bases from J, the junction kept 11 bases outside the gene matches. The CDR3 nucleotides are TGTGCCAGCAGTTTCGGGACAGGGCAAACAGGGACTGGAAACACCATATATTTT. It encodes CASSFGTGQTGTGNTIYF.

The chain links TRBV6-5 to TRBJ2-3, with D possibly TRBD2 on 6 matching bases. This CDR3 is 15 amino acids long. Trimming removed 6 bases at V and 0 bases at J, with 13 bases between. Germline loops: CDR1 MNHEY, CDR2 SVGAGI. The CDR3 nucleotides are TGTGCCAGCAGCCTACTAGCCGAAAGCACAGATACGCAGTATTTT. Residues: CASSLLAESTDTQYF.

This clone was detected once. The V gene is TRBV7-2, the J gene TRBJ2-5; 7 bases map to TRBD1. Germline V gene sequence: CDR1 SGHTA, CDR2 FQGNSA. V lost 3 bases, J lost 2 bases, and 6 bases stayed unmatched. The CDR3 length is 15 residues. In DNA, the CDR3 is TGTGCCAGCAGCTTTACAGGGGCCGCACAAGAGACCCAGTACTTC. This sequence encodes CASSFTGAAQETQYF.

The V call is TRBV6-2 or TRBV6-3, the J call TRBJ2-7, with D perhaps matching TRBD2 (6 bases). V dropped 3 bases and J dropped 1 base, with 16 bases sitting between them. CDR3 length equals 16 residues. Germline-derived CDR1 and CDR2 are MNHEY and SVGEGT. The chain's CDR3 is CASSYVPGLGSYEQYF. CDR3 nucleotide sequence: TGTGCCAGCAGTTATGTACCGGGACTGGGATCCTACGAGCAGTACTTC.

In its sample, this clone was seen a few times. V and J are TRBV27 and TRBJ1-6; D is unclear. The germline V gene encodes CDR1 MNHEY and CDR2 SMNVEV (reference sequence). The V gene lost 8 bases and the J gene lost 2 bases, with 13 bases spanning the gap. This CDR3 comprises 15 residues. In nucleotides, the CDR3 is TGTGCCAGCCACGACGGAGGGACCTATAATTCACCCCTCCACTTT. This gives the protein CASHDGGTYNSPLHF.

A word on this clone: The same CDR3 can be traced to other DNA sequences in this sample. The chain recombines TRBV4-2 with TRBJ2-7; the match to TRBD2 covers 8 bases. Germline-derived CDR1 and CDR2 are LGHNA and YNFKEQ. V lost 0 bases and J lost 6; bases outside the gene matches: 13. There are 17 residues in the CDR3. CDR3: CASSQEPSGWGPSEQYF. CDR3 DNA sequence: TGTGCCAGCAGCCAAGAACCTAGCGGGTGGGGACCCTCCGAGCAGTACTTC.

V and J are TRBV9 and TRBJ1-5; no firm D call. The CDR3 contains 13 residues. Trimming stripped 0 bases from V and 6 bases from J, with 7 bases between. Germline assignment: CDR1 SGDLS and CDR2 YYNGEE. CDR3 residues: CASSVGGGQPQHF. The CDR3 DNA sequence: TGTGCCAGCAGCGTAGGAGGAGGTCAGCCCCAGCATTTT.

The V call is TRBV7-9, the J call TRBJ1-2; 8 bases align to TRBD1. The CDR3 consists of 12 residues. Germline V gene sequence: CDR1 SEHNR, CDR2 FQNEAQ (reference sequence). V trimming: 5 bases; J trimming: 6 bases; junction bases outside the gene matches: 2. CDR3 sequence reads: CASSLDRDGYTF. Written as DNA, the CDR3 is TGTGCCAGCAGCCTGGACAGGGATGGCTACACCTTC.

J is TRBJ2-7 and V is TRBV5-6, with 14 bases identical to TRBD2. The CDR3 runs 19 residues. With 3 bases clipped from V and 4 bases from J, the junction kept 15 bases outside the gene matches. CDR1 is SGHDT, CDR2 YYEEEE, per germline. The CDR3 reads CASSSLSGTSGSGGYEQYF. The DNA for the CDR3 is TGTGCCAGCAGCTCGCTTTCCGGGACTAGCGGGAGTGGGGGTTACGAGCAGTACTTC.

The V gene is TRBV18, the J gene TRBJ1-1; TRBD1 might be the D (6 bases). V dropped 5 bases and J dropped 1 base, with 14 bases sitting between them. The CDR3 is 15 amino acids. The germline CDR1 and CDR2 sequences are KGHSH and LQKENI. Here the CDR3 DNA reads TGTGCCAGCTCATCAAGACAGGAGAAGAACACTGAAGCTTTCTTT. Protein sequence: CASSSRQEKNTEAFF.

V usage is TRBV18 and J usage is TRBJ2-1, with D possibly TRBD2 on 5 matching bases. The CDR3 totals 12 residues. With 0 bases removed from V and 9 bases from J, the gap between germline ends came to 6 bases. Germline CDR1 KGHSH, CDR2 LQKENI. The CDR3 DNA is TGTGCCAGCTCACCACCGGCGGGTGAGCAGTTCTTC. As protein: CASSPPAGEQFF. Combining the CDR3 with reference TRBV18 and TRBJ2-1 gives the whole variable domain NAGVMQNPRHLVRRRGQEARLRCSPMKGHSHVYWYRQLPEEGLKFMVYLQKENIIDESGMPKERFSAEFPKEGPSILRIQQVVRGDSAAYFCASSPPAGEQFFGPGTRLTVL.

The chain employs TRBV5-1 and TRBJ1-3; D remains unclear. Germline CDR1 is SGHRS and CDR2 is YFSETQ. V gave up 4 bases and J gave up 2 bases, with 10 bases separating them. The CDR3 is 14 residues long. The CDR3: CASSPWEAGNTIYF. CDR3 sequence (DNA): TGCGCCAGCAGCCCCTGGGAGGCTGGAAACACCATATATTTT.

This chain joins TRBV4-2 and TRBJ2-1; tentative D call: TRBD1 (5 bases). The CDR3 length is 13 residues. Trimming shortened V by 4 bases and J by 6 bases, and 10 bases separated the two germline ends. CDR1 is LGHNA, CDR2 YNFKEQ, per germline. The CDR3 region has the DNA TGTGCCAGCAGCCGTTCAGGGTCCAATGAGCAGTTCTTC. Its translation is CASSRSGSNEQFF.

This clone was seen a single time. The chain employs TRBV15 and TRBJ2-7, with 15 nucleotides matching TRBD2. Germline trimming cut 4 bases from V and 6 bases from J; bases unmatched to any gene: 4. The CDR3 is 15 amino acids. CDR1 and CDR2 (germline): LNHNV, YYDKDF (reference sequence). This CDR3 reads CATSKGLAGGSEQYF. CDR3 coding DNA: TGTGCCACCAGCAAAGGACTAGCGGGGGGGAGCGAGCAGTACTTC.

The V gene is TRBV24-1, the J gene TRBJ2-3, with 10 bases that match TRBD1. This CDR3 has 15 amino acids. CDR1 KGHDR and CDR2 SFDVKD come from the germline V gene. V shed 9 bases and J 2 bases; nucleotides not matched to a gene: 7. Here the CDR3 reads CATGTGQGVTDTQYF. In DNA form, the CDR3 reads TGTGCCACCGGCACCGGACAGGGGGTCACAGATACGCAGTATTTT.